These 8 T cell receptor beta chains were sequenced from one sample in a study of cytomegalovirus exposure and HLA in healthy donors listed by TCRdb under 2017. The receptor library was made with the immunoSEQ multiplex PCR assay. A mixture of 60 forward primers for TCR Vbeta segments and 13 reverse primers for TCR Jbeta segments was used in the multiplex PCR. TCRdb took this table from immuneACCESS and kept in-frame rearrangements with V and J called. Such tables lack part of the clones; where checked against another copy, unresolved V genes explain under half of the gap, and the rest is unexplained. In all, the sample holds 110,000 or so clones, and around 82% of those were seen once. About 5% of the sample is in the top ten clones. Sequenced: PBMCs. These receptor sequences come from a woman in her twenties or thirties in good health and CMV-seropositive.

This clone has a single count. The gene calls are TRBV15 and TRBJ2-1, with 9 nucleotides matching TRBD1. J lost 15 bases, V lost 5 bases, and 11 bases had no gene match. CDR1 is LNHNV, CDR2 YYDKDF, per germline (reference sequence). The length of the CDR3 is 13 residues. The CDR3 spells CATSGITGGGGFF. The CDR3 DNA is TGTGCCACCAGCGGAATCACAGGGGGCGGAGGGTTCTTC.

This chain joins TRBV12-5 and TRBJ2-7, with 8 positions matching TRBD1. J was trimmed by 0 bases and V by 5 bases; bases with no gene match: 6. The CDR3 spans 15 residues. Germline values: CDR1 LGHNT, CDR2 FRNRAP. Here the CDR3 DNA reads TGTGCTAGTGGTCTCGCCGGGACAGGCTCCTACGAGCAGTACTTC. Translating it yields CASGLAGTGSYEQYF.

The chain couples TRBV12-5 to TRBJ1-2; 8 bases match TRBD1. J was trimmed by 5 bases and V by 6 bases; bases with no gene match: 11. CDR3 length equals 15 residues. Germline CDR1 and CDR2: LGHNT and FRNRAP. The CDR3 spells CASGPTSRGPYGYTF. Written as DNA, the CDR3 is TGTGCTAGTGGCCCCACTTCCAGGGGGCCTTATGGCTACACCTTC.

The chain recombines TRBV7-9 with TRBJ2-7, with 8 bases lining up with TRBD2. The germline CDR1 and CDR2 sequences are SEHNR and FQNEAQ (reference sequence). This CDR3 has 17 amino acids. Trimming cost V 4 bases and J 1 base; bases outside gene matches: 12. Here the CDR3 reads CASSSSRPSGRSYEQYF. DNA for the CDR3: TGTGCCAGCAGCTCTAGCCGACCTAGCGGGCGATCCTACGAGCAGTACTTC.

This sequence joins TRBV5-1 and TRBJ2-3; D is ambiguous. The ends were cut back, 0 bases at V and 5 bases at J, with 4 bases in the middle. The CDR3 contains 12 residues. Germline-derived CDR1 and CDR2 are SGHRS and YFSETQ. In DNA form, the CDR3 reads TGCGCCAGCAGCTTGGGCGGAGATACGCAGTATTTT. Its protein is CASSLGGDTQYF. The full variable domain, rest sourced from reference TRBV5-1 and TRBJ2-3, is KAGVTQTPRYLIKTRGQQVTLSCSPISGHRSVSWYQQTPGQGLQFLFEYFSETQRNKGNFPGRFSGRQFSNSRSEMNVSTLELGDSALYLCASSLGGDTQYFGPGTRLTVL.

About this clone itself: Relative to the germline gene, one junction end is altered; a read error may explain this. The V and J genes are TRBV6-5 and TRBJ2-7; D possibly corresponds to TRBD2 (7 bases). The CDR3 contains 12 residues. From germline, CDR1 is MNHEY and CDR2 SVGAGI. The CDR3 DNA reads TGTGCCAGCGGCCAAAAGCGGGGACACCTCCAATTC. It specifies CASGQKRGHLQF.

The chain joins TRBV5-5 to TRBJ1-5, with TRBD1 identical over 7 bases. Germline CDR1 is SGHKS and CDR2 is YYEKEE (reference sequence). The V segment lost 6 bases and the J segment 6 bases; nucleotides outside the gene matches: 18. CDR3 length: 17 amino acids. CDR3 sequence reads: CASNTDPGQTFFQPQHF. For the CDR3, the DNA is TGTGCCAGCAACACAGACCCGGGACAGACCTTTTTTCAGCCCCAGCATTTT.

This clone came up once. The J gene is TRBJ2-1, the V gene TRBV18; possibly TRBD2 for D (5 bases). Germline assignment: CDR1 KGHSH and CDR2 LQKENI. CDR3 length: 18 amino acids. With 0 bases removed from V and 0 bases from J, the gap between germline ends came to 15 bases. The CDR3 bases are TGTGCCAGCTCACCACCCGCCTCGTGGGAGAGCTCCTACAATGAGCAGTTCTTC. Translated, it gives CASSPPASWESSYNEQFF.